A single T cell receptor beta chain is shown here with its context. Trimming stripped 0 bases from V and 4 bases from J, with 11 bases between. The CDR3 has 15 amino acids. From germline, CDR1 is SGHRS and CDR2 YFSETQ. Researchers ran the PCR with 60 Vbeta and 13 Jbeta primers. Here immunoSEQ multiplex PCR was the method, and the copy in TCRdb shows in-frame clones only, minus some. The sample lists approximately 220,000 clones; 82% were seen once. The data stem from a study of cytomegalovirus exposure and HLA in healthy donors. Study at large: Around 78 million unique TCRs, all from HLA-typed donors, were included in an early release of the data.

The chain has TRBV5-1 and TRBJ2-1; TRBD2 might be the D (5 bases). Sequencing used PBMCs. This receptor was taken from a man in his forties in good health and CMV-seropositive. For the CDR3, the DNA is TGCGCCAGCAGCTTGGTACGGGGATTTTACAATGAGCAGTTCTTC. Its protein is CASSLVRGFYNEQFF.